This TCR beta chain was sequenced in a study of T cells in Graves' hyperthyroidism and ophthalmopathy. As for the study in general: The authors collected peripheral blood at initial diagnosis, before any treatment.

Regions amplified from RNA transcripts were the TCR beta CDR3 regions. First-round RT-PCR with HTBI primers amplified the TCR CDR3 region. Each CDR3 protein gets one entry after TCRdb re-called the multiplex PCR reads with MiXCR. The data show around 600,000 distinct CDR3 sequences, around 13% seen once. Patients affected by ophthalmopathy presented a Clinical Activity Score of at least 3, a NOSPECS grade of at least 4, and disease duration below 3 months. Diagnosing involved the use of clinical symptoms, serum thyroxine and TRAb, thyroid ultrasound and orbital computed tomography. PBMCs stemmed from around 9.3 ml fresh peripheral blood. This clonotype was seen at least ten times. The sequenced sample consisted of blood. This TCR came from a woman in her forties or fifties with Graves' ophthalmopathy.

CDR3 protein: CASSPLLDQETQYF. The DNA for the CDR3 is TGTGCCAGCTCACCACTACTCGACCAAGAGACCCAGTACTTC. This chain uses TRBV18 with TRBJ2-5; D call uncertain. V lost 1 base and J lost 0, with 6 bases in between. CDR3 length equals 14 residues. Looked up from germline, CDR1 is KGHSH and CDR2 is LQKENI.